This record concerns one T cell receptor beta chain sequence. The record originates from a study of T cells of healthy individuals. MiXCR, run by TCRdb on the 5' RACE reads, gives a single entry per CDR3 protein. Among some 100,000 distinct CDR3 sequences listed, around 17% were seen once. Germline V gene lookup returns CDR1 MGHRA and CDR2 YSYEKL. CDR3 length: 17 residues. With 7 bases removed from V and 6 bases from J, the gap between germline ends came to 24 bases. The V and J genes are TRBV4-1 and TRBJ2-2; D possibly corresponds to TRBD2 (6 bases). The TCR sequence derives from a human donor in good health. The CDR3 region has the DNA TGCGCCAGCACCCCAGGGACTGCAAGAAGTACTGCCGGGGAGCTGTTTTTT. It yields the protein CASTPGTARSTAGELFF.